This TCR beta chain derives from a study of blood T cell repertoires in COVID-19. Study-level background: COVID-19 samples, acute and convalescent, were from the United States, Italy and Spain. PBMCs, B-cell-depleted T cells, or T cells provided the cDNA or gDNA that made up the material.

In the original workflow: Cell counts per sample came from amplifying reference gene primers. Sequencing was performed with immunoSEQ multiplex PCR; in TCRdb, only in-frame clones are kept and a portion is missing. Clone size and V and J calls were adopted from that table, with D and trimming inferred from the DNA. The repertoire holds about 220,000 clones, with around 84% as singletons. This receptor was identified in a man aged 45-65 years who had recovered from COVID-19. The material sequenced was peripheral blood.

CDR3 sequence reads: CASSILAGQKNIQYF. DNA for the CDR3: TGTGCCAGTAGTATACTAGCGGGCCAAAAAAACATTCAGTACTTC. The chain uses TRBV19 and TRBJ2-4, with 8 bases matching TRBD2. Germline-derived CDR1 and CDR2 are LNHDA and SQIVND (reference sequence). The ends lost 2 bases at V and 4 bases at J; junction bases unmatched: 4. The CDR3 length is 15 residues.